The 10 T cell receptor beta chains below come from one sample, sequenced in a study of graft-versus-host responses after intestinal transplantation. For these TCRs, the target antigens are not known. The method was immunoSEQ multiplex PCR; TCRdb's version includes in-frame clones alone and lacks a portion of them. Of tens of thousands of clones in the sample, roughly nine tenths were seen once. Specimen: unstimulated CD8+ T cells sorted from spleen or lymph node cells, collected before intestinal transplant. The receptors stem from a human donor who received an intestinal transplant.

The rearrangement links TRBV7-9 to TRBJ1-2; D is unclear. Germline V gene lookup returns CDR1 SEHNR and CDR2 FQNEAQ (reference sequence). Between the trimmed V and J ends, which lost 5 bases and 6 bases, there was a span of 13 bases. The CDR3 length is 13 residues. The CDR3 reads CASSLRAEDGYTF. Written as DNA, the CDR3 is TGTGCCAGCAGCCTCCGGGCGGAGGATGGCTACACCTTC.

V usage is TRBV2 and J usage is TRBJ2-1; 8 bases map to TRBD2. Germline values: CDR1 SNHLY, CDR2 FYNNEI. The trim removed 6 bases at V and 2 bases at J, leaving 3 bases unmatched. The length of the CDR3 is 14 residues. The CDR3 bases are TGTGCCAGCAGGAGCGGGAGTCCCTACAATGAGCAGTTCTTC. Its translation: CASRSGSPYNEQFF. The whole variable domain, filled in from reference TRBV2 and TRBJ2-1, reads EPEVTQTPSHQVTQMGQEVILRCVPISNHLYFYWYRQILGQKVEFLVSFYNNEISEKSEIFDDQFSVERPDGSNFTLKIRSTKLEDSAMYFCASRSGSPYNEQFFGPGTRLTVL.

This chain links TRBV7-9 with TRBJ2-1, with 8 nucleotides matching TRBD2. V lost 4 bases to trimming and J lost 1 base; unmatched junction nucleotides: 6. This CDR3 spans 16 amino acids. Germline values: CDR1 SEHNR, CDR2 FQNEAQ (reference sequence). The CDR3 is CASSSSGRGSYNEQFF. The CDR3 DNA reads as TGTGCCAGCAGCTCGAGCGGGAGAGGGTCCTACAATGAGCAGTTCTTC. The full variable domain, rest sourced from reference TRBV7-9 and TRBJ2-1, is DTGVSQNPRHKITKRGQNVTFRCDPISEHNRLYWYRQTLGQGPEFLTYFQNEAQLEKSRLLSDRFSAERPKGSFSTLEIQRTEQGDSAMYLCASSSSGRGSYNEQFFGPGTRLTVL.

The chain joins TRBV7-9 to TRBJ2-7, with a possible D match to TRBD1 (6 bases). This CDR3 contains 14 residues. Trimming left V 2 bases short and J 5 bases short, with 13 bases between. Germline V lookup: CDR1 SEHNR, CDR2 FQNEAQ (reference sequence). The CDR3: CASSLPQGINEQYF. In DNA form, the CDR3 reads TGTGCCAGCAGCTTACCACAGGGTATAAACGAGCAGTACTTC.

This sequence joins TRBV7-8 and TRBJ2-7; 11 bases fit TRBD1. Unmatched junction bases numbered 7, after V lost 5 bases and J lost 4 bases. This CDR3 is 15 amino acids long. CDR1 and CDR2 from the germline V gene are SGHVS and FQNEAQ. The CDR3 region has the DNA TGTGCCAGCAGCCCACCGGGACAGGGGGGTTACGAGCAGTACTTC. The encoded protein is CASSPPGQGGYEQYF.

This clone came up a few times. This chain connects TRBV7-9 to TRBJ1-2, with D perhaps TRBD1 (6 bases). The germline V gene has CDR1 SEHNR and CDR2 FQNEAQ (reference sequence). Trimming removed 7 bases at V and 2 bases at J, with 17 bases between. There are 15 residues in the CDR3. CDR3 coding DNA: TGTGCCAGCACGGACGAGGGGGGACTAAACTATGGCTACACCTTC. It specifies CASTDEGGLNYGYTF. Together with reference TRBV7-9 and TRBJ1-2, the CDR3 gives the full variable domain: DTGVSQNPRHKITKRGQNVTFRCDPISEHNRLYWYRQTLGQGPEFLTYFQNEAQLEKSRLLSDRFSAERPKGSFSTLEIQRTEQGDSAMYLCASTDEGGLNYGYTFGSGTRLTVV.

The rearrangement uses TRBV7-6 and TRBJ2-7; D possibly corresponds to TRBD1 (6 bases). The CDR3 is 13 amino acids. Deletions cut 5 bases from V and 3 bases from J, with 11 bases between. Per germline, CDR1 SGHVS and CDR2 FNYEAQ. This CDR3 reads CASSPGDGYEQYF. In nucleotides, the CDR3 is TGTGCCAGCAGCCCAGGGGACGGCTACGAGCAGTACTTC.

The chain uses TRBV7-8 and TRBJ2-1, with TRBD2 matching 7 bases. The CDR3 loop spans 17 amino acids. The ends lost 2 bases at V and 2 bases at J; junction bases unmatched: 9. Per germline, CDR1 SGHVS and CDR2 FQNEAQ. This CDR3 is CASSLLQGGSPYNEQFF. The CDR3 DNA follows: TGTGCCAGCAGCTTACTCCAGGGCGGGAGTCCCTACAATGAGCAGTTCTTC.

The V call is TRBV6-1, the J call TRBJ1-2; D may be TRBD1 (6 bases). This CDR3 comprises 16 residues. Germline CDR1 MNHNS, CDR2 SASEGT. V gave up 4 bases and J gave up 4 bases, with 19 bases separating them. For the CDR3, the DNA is TGTGCCAGCAGTGTTGACAGGTTGGGAGGGGGCTATGGCTACACCTTC. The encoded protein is CASSVDRLGGGYGYTF.

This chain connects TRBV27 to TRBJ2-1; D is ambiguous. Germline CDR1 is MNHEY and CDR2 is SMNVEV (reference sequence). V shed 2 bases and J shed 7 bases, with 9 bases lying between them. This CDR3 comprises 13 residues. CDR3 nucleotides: TGTGCCAGCAGTTTAGGTTTCAGGAATGAGCAGTTCTTC. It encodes CASSLGFRNEQFF.